The source of this T cell receptor (beta chain) is a study of OX40 agonist ivuxolimab in advanced cancers. Study in general: Prior anti-PD-1, anti-PD-L1 or anti-CTLA-4 therapy was allowed; 40% to 50% had some. The study's findings and limits: Averaged across samples, CD8+ T cells carried more expanded clones than CD4+ did. With doses of 0.1 to 3.0 mg/kg, CD4+ and CD8+ blood T cells had undergone clonal expansion by week 6.

Sampling times: baseline, cycle 4 day 1, cycle 7 day 1. With respect to this clone: Its specificity is not known.

Only in-frame clones appear in the TCRdb table, and some are missing; sequencing was by immunoSEQ multiplex PCR. The data contain about 37,000 clones, about 88% of them singletons. CDR1 and CDR2 (germline): MNHEY, SMNVEV (reference sequence). V gave up 3 bases and J gave up 8 bases, with 8 bases separating them. The CDR3 is made up of 12 amino acids. The genes are TRBV27 and TRBJ2-1; weak D call: TRBD1 (6 bases). This TCR came from an adult with an advanced solid tumor such as melanoma, head and neck, liver or kidney cancer. The sequencing used CD4+ or CD8+ T cells sorted from blood, collected in a trial of the OX40 agonist ivuxolimab. CDR3 residues: CASSFRGDEQFF. The CDR3 DNA reads TGTGCCAGCAGTTTCAGGGGTGATGAGCAGTTCTTC.